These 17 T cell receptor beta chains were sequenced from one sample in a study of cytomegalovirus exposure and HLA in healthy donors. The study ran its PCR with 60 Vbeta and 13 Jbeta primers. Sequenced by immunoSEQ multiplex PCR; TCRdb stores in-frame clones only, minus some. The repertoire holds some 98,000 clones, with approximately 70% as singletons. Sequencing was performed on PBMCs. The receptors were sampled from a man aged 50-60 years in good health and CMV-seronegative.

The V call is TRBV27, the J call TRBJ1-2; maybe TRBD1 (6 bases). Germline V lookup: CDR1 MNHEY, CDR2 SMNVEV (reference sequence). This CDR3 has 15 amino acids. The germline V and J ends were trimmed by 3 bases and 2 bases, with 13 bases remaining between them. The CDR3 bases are TGTGCCAGCAGTTTGTCAGGGGCCGCAAACTATGGCTACACCTTC. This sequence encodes CASSLSGAANYGYTF.

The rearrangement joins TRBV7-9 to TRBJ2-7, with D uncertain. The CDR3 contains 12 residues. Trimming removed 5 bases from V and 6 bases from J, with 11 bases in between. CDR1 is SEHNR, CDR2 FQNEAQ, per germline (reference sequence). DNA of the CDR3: TGTGCCAGCAGCCCAAGAGGTGTCGAGCAGTACTTC. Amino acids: CASSPRGVEQYF. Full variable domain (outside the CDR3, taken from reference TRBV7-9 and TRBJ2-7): DTGVSQNPRHKITKRGQNVTFRCDPISEHNRLYWYRQTLGQGPEFLTYFQNEAQLEKSRLLSDRFSAERPKGSFSTLEIQRTEQGDSAMYLCASSPRGVEQYFGPGTRLTVT.

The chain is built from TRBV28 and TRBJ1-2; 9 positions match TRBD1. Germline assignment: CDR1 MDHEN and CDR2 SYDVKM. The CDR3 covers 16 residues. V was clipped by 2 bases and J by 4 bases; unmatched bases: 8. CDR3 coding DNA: TGTGCCAGCAGTTTAACAATGGGACAGGGTACCTATGGCTACACCTTC. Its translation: CASSLTMGQGTYGYTF.

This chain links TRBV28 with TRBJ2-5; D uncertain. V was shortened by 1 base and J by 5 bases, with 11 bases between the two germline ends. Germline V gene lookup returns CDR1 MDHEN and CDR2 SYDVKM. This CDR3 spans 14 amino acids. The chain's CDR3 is CASSLFGSQETQYF. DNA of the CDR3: TGTGCCAGCAGTTTATTCGGGTCTCAGGAGACCCAGTACTTC.

The CDR3 sequence: CASSGGRVAETQYF. The CDR3 nucleotides read TGTGCCAGCAGTGGTGGCAGGGTAGCAGAGACCCAGTACTTC. The chain is built from TRBV6-1 and TRBJ2-5, with D tentatively TRBD1 (5 bases). V dropped 4 bases and J dropped 4 bases, with 13 bases sitting between them. The CDR3 loop spans 14 amino acids. The V gene's germline CDR1 is MNHNS and CDR2 SASEGT.

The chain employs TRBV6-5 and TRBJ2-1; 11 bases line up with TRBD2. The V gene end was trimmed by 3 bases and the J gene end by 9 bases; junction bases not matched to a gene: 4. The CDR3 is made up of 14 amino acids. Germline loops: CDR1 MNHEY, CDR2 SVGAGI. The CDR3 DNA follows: TGTGCCAGCAGTTATAGCGGGGGGGCGCTTGAGCAGTTCTTC. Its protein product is CASSYSGGALEQFF.

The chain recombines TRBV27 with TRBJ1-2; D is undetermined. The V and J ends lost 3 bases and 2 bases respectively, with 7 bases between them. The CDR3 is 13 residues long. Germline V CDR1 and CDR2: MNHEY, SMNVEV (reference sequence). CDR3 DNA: TGTGCCAGCAGTTTGGGAGGGAACTATGGCTACACCTTC. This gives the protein CASSLGGNYGYTF.

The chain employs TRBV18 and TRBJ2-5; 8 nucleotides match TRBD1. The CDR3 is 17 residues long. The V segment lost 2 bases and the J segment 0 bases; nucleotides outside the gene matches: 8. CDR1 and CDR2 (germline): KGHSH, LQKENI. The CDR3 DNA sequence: TGTGCCAGCTCACCATTGACAGGGGAGGCCGACCAAGAGACCCAGTACTTC. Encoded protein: CASSPLTGEADQETQYF.

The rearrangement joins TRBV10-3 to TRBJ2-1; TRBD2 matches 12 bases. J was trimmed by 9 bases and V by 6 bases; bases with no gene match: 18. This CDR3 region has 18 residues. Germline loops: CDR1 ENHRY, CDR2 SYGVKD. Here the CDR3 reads CAIRNGGPSGRETGEQFF. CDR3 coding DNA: TGTGCCATCAGAAACGGGGGGCCTAGCGGGAGGGAGACTGGTGAGCAGTTCTTC.

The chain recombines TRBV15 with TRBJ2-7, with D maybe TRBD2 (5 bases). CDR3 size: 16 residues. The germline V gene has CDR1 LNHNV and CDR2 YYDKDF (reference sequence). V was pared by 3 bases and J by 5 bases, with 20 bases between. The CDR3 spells CATSSPALGPGDEQYF. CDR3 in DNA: TGTGCCACCAGCAGCCCTGCTCTTGGGCCCGGGGACGAGCAGTACTTC.

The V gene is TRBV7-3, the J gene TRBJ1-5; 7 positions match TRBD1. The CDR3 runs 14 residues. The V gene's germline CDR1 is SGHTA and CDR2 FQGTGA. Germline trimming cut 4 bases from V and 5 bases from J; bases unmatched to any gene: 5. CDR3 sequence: CASSSDRTDQPQHF. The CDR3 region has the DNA TGTGCCAGCAGCTCGGACAGGACAGATCAGCCCCAGCATTTT.

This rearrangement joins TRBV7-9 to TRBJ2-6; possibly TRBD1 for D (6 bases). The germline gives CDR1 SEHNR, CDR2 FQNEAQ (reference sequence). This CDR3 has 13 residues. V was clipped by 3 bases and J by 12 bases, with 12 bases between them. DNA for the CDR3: TGTGCCAGCAGCTTTCAGGGGTTCAGCGTCCTGACTTTC. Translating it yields CASSFQGFSVLTF.

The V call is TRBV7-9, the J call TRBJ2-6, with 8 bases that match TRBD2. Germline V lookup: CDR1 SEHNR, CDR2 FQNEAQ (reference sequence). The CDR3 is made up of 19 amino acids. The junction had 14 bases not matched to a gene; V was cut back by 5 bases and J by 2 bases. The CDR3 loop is CASSRLNAGRGAGANVLTF. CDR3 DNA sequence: TGTGCCAGCAGCCGTTTAAATGCCGGGAGGGGGGCTGGGGCCAACGTCCTGACTTTC. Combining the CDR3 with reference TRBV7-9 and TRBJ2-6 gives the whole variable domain DTGVSQNPRHKITKRGQNVTFRCDPISEHNRLYWYRQTLGQGPEFLTYFQNEAQLEKSRLLSDRFSAERPKGSFSTLEIQRTEQGDSAMYLCASSRLNAGRGAGANVLTFGAGSRLTVL.

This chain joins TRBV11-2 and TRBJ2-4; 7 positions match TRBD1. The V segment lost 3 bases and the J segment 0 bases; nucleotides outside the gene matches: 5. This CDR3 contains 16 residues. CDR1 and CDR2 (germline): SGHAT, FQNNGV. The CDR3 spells CASSLGQTVAKNIQYF. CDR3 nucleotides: TGTGCCAGCAGCTTGGGACAGACAGTAGCCAAAAACATTCAGTACTTC.

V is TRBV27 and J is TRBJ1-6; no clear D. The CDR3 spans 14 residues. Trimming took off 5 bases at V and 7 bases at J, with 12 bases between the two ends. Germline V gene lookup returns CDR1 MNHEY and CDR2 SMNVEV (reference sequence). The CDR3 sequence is CASSIQRPNSPLHF. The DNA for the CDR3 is TGTGCCAGCAGTATACAGAGACCCAATTCACCCCTCCACTTT.

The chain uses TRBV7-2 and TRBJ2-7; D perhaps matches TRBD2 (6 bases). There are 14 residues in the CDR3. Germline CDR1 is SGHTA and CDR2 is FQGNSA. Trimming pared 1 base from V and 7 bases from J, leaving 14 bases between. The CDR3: CASSLGGTGGEQYF. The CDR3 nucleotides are TGTGCCAGCAGCTTAGGAGGGACCGGGGGAGAGCAGTACTTC.

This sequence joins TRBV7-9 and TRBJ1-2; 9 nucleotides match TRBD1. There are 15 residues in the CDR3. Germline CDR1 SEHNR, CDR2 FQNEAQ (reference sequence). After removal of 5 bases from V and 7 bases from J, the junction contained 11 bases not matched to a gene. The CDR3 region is CASSLLGTGLGGYTF. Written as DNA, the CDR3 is TGTGCCAGCAGCCTTCTCGGGACAGGGTTGGGTGGCTACACCTTC.